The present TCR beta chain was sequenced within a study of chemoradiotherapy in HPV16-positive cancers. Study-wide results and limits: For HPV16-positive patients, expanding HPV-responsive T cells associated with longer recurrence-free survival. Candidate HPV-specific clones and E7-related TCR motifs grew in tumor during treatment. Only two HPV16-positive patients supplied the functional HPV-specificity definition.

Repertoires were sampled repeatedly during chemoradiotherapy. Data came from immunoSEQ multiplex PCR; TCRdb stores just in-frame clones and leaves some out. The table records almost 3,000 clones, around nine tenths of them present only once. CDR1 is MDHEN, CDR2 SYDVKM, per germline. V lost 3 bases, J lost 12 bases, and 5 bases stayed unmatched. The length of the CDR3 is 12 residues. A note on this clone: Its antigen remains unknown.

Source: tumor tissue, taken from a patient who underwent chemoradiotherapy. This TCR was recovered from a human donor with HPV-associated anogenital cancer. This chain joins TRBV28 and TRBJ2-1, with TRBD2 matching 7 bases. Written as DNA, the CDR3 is TGTGCCAGCAGTTTGATCAGCGGGGTGCAGTTCTTC. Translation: CASSLISGVQFF.